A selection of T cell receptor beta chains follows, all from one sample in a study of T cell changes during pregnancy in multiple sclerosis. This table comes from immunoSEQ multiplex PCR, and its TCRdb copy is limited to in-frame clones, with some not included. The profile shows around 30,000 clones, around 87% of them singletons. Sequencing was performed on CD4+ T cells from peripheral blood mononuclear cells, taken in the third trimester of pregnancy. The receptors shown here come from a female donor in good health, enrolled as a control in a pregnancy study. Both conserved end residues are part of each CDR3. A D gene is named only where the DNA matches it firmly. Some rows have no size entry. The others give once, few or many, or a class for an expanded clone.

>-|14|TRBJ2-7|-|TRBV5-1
CASTYTGGTYEQYF
TGCGCCAGCACTTATACCGGCGGTACCTACGAGCAGTACTTC
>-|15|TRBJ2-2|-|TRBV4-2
CASATAGGVSGELFF
TGTGCCAGCGCCACCGCGGGTGGGGTGTCCGGGGAGCTGTTTTTT
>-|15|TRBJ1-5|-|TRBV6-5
CASSYSQGWNQPQHF
TGTGCCAGCAGTTACTCGCAGGGGTGGAATCAGCCCCAGCATTTT
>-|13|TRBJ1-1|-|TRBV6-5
CASSLLGDTEAFF
TGTGCCAGCAGCCTCCTCGGGGACACTGAAGCTTTCTTT
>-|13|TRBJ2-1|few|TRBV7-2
CATEAQPRDEQFF
TGTGCCACCGAAGCGCAACCGCGGGATGAGCAGTTCTTC
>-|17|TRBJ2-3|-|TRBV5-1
CASSLWQEVRGTDTQYF
TGCGCCAGCAGCTTGTGGCAGGAGGTGAGGGGCACAGATACGCAGTATTTT
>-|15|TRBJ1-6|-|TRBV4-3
CASSLGATYNSPLHF
TGCGCCAGCAGCCTGGGCGCGACCTATAATTCACCCCTCCACTTT
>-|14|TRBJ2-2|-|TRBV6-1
CASRGEGDTGELFF
TGTGCCAGCCGAGGAGAGGGGGACACCGGGGAGCTGTTTTTT
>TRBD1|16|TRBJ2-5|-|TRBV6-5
CASSYSTGGGGETQYF
TGTGCCAGCAGTTACTCGACAGGGGGAGGGGGGGAGACCCAGTACTTC
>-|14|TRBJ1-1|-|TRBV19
CASSMPGGDTEAFF
TGTGCCAGTAGTATGCCGGGAGGGGACACTGAAGCTTTCTTT
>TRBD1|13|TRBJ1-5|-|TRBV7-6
CASSGQGGQPQHF
TGTGCCAGCAGCGGACAGGGAGGTCAGCCCCAGCATTTT
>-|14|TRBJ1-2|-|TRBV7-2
CASSLGGEGDGYTF
TGTGCCAGCAGCTTAGGAGGTGAAGGAGACGGCTACACCTTC
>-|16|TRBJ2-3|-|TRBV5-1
CASSLGAGHSTDTQYF
TGCGCCAGCAGCTTGGGGGCAGGCCATAGCACAGATACGCAGTATTTT
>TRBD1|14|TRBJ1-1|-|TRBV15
CATSRTGYGTEAFF
TGTGCCACCAGCAGGACAGGGTACGGGACTGAAGCTTTCTTT
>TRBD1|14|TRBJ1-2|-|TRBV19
CASSRGTGDYGYTF
TGTGCCAGTAGTCGCGGGACAGGAGACTATGGCTACACCTTC